This T cell receptor (beta chain) was captured by sequencing in a study of T cell responses to AZD1222 COVID-19 vaccine. Study results and limitations: Across spike, vaccine-associated CD4 TCRs were found, dominant at 160-218 and 743-854.

Turning to this clone: The target antigen is unknown.

Profiled with immunoSEQ multiplex PCR; TCRdb holds only in-frame clones, not every one. The sample gives 90,000 to 100,000 clones, roughly nine tenths of which show up once; roughly 4% is in the top ten. The length of the CDR3 is 15 residues. Germline V gene data show CDR1 as SGHTA and CDR2 as FQGNSA. Trimming stripped 6 bases from V and 5 bases from J, with 14 bases between. This rearrangement joins TRBV7-2 to TRBJ1-6; possibly TRBD1 for D (5 bases). The specimen comprised peripheral blood, sampled on day 0 of AZD1222 vaccination. The clonotype comes from an adult in good health. CDR3: CASSQEGTDNSPLHF. CDR3 DNA: TGTGCCAGCAGTCAGGAAGGGACGGATAATTCACCCCTCCACTTT.